These T cell receptor beta chains were read from a single sample in a study of blood T cell repertoires in COVID-19. The repertoire was sequenced with immunoSEQ multiplex PCR; TCRdb's copy has only in-frame clones and lacks some. The repertoire has some 43,000 clones, roughly 80% of them found once; the top ten carry about 15%. The sequenced sample was peripheral blood. The receptors derive from a man aged 45-65 years with active or convalescent COVID-19. CDR3s include the opening cysteine and the closing phenylalanine or tryptophan. Fields, in order: D gene, V gene, J gene, clone size, CDR3 DNA, CDR3 protein. The D gene is left open where the match is weak. Clone size is stated in some rows and not others, as once, few, many or a class when expanded.

d_call: .; v_call: TRBV30; j_call: TRBJ2-7; clone_size: .; cdr3_nt: TGTGCCTGGGAACAGGGAAACGAGCAGTACTTC; cdr3_aa: CAWEQGNEQYF
d_call: .; v_call: TRBV27; j_call: TRBJ1-4; clone_size: .; cdr3_nt: TGTGCCAGCAGCCCCCACAGTCCGCCTAATGAAAAACTGTTTTTT; cdr3_aa: CASSPHSPPNEKLFF
d_call: .; v_call: TRBV7-8; j_call: TRBJ1-6; clone_size: .; cdr3_nt: TGTGCCAGCAGCTTTCAGATGGCCTATAATTCACCCCTCCACTTT; cdr3_aa: CASSFQMAYNSPLHF
d_call: .; v_call: TRBV19; j_call: TRBJ2-6; clone_size: .; cdr3_nt: TGTGCCAGTAGTATGACGGGGACTGGGGCCAACGTCCTGACTTTC; cdr3_aa: CASSMTGTGANVLTF
d_call: TRBD1; v_call: TRBV5-1; j_call: TRBJ1-2; clone_size: .; cdr3_nt: TGCGCCAGCAGCTTAGAGACAGGGAATAACTATGGCTACACCTTC; cdr3_aa: CASSLETGNNYGYTF
d_call: .; v_call: TRBV19; j_call: TRBJ2-7; clone_size: .; cdr3_nt: TGTGCCAGTAGTATAGTCCCGGGGAACTACGAGCAGTACTTC; cdr3_aa: CASSIVPGNYEQYF
d_call: TRBD1; v_call: TRBV3-1/TRBV3-2; j_call: TRBJ2-5; clone_size: .; cdr3_nt: TGTGCCAGCAGCCAAAAAGCCTCCGGGACAGGGTTGCAAGAGACCCAGTACTTC; cdr3_aa: CASSQKASGTGLQETQYF
d_call: .; v_call: TRBV7-2; j_call: TRBJ2-7; clone_size: .; cdr3_nt: TGTGCCAGCAGCTTAGGGACAGATCCCTACGAGCAGTACTTC; cdr3_aa: CASSLGTDPYEQYF
d_call: TRBD1; v_call: TRBV27; j_call: TRBJ1-1; clone_size: .; cdr3_nt: TGTGCCAGCAGAAGGGACAGGGAAAACACTGAAGCTTTCTTT; cdr3_aa: CASRRDRENTEAFF
d_call: .; v_call: TRBV5-4; j_call: TRBJ1-6; clone_size: .; cdr3_nt: TGTGCCAGCAGCTTGGATCCCAGAACTAATTCACCCCTCCACTTT; cdr3_aa: CASSLDPRTNSPLHF
d_call: TRBD1; v_call: TRBV27; j_call: TRBJ1-3; clone_size: few; cdr3_nt: TGTGCCAGCAGTTACAGGGGAAATTTCCCCGGAAACACCATATATTTT; cdr3_aa: CASSYRGNFPGNTIYF
d_call: .; v_call: TRBV5-1; j_call: TRBJ1-1; clone_size: once; cdr3_nt: TGCGCCAGCAGCTTGGTCGGGGATTTGTACACTGAAGCTTTCTTT; cdr3_aa: CASSLVGDLYTEAFF
d_call: TRBD1; v_call: TRBV5-1; j_call: TRBJ1-3; clone_size: .; cdr3_nt: TGCGCCAGCAGCTTGGGGACAGGGGGAAACACCATATATTTT; cdr3_aa: CASSLGTGGNTIYF
d_call: .; v_call: TRBV19; j_call: TRBJ1-4; clone_size: once; cdr3_nt: TGTGCCAGTGGAATTACAGGGTTGGAAGAAAAACTGTTTTTT; cdr3_aa: CASGITGLEEKLFF
d_call: TRBD1; v_call: TRBV5-8; j_call: TRBJ1-2; clone_size: .; cdr3_nt: TGTGCCAGCAGCCTCGGACAGGGTTACTATGGCTACACCTTC; cdr3_aa: CASSLGQGYYGYTF
d_call: .; v_call: TRBV7-2; j_call: TRBJ1-5; clone_size: few; cdr3_nt: TGTGCCAGCAGCTTATCGGGGTTAAGCAATCAGCCCCAGCATTTT; cdr3_aa: CASSLSGLSNQPQHF
d_call: TRBD1; v_call: TRBV29-1; j_call: TRBJ1-2; clone_size: once; cdr3_nt: TGCAGCGTTGAAAGGACAGGGACTGGCTACACCTTC; cdr3_aa: CSVERTGTGYTF
d_call: TRBD1; v_call: TRBV19; j_call: TRBJ1-4; clone_size: .; cdr3_nt: TGTGCCAGTAGTTTGGGACAGGGAAATGAAAAACTGTTTTTT; cdr3_aa: CASSLGQGNEKLFF
d_call: TRBD1; v_call: TRBV6-5; j_call: TRBJ2-1; clone_size: .; cdr3_nt: TGTGCCAGCAGGGACAGGGGCAATGAGCAGTTCTTC; cdr3_aa: CASRDRGNEQFF
d_call: .; v_call: TRBV12-3/TRBV12-4; j_call: TRBJ1-1; clone_size: .; cdr3_nt: TGTGCCAGCACCCGGGGGAGGGCGGCTGAAGCTTTCTTT; cdr3_aa: CASTRGRAAEAFF
d_call: .; v_call: TRBV28; j_call: TRBJ1-2; clone_size: .; cdr3_nt: TGTGCCAGCAGTTTATTCTTTAGAGAGGGCTACACCTTC; cdr3_aa: CASSLFFREGYTF
d_call: TRBD2; v_call: TRBV7-2; j_call: TRBJ2-5; clone_size: .; cdr3_nt: TGTGCCAGCAGCTTAGGGGGGGGGTGGACTGGCACAACCCAGTACTTC; cdr3_aa: CASSLGGGWTGTTQYF
d_call: TRBD1; v_call: TRBV12-3/TRBV12-4; j_call: TRBJ1-1; clone_size: .; cdr3_nt: TGTGCCAGCAGTGGACAGGGGAGCTCTGAAGCTTTCTTT; cdr3_aa: CASSGQGSSEAFF
d_call: .; v_call: TRBV12-1; j_call: TRBJ2-3; clone_size: few; cdr3_nt: TGTGCCAGCAGCTCCGGGGGGGGCACAGATACGCAGTATTTT; cdr3_aa: CASSSGGGTDTQYF
d_call: TRBD2; v_call: TRBV10-3; j_call: TRBJ2-1; clone_size: .; cdr3_nt: TGTGCCATCAGTGAAGGACTAGCGGGGGTTAATGAGCAGTTCTTC; cdr3_aa: CAISEGLAGVNEQFF
d_call: .; v_call: TRBV21-1; j_call: TRBJ1-2; clone_size: .; cdr3_nt: TGTGCCAGCAGCAAAGTAGGGGGGGCAGGGGGCCTCAAGTATGGCTACACCTTC; cdr3_aa: CASSKVGGAGGLKYGYTF
d_call: .; v_call: TRBV6-5; j_call: TRBJ2-1; clone_size: .; cdr3_nt: TGTGCCAGCAGTTACTCTTTAAGGGGCTACAATGAGCAGTTCTTC; cdr3_aa: CASSYSLRGYNEQFF
d_call: TRBD2; v_call: TRBV7-9; j_call: TRBJ2-2; clone_size: .; cdr3_nt: TGTGCCAGCTCCGAGACGGGGGGGCCGGCCGGGGAGCTGTTTTTT; cdr3_aa: CASSETGGPAGELFF
d_call: TRBD1; v_call: TRBV2; j_call: TRBJ1-6; clone_size: .; cdr3_nt: TGTGCCAGCAGTGAGGGGACAGTCCCTAATTCACCCCTCCACTTT; cdr3_aa: CASSEGTVPNSPLHF
d_call: .; v_call: TRBV5-4; j_call: TRBJ2-2; clone_size: .; cdr3_nt: TGTGCCAGCAGCGCAGGGGCGCGGAACACCGGGGAGCTGTTTTTT; cdr3_aa: CASSAGARNTGELFF